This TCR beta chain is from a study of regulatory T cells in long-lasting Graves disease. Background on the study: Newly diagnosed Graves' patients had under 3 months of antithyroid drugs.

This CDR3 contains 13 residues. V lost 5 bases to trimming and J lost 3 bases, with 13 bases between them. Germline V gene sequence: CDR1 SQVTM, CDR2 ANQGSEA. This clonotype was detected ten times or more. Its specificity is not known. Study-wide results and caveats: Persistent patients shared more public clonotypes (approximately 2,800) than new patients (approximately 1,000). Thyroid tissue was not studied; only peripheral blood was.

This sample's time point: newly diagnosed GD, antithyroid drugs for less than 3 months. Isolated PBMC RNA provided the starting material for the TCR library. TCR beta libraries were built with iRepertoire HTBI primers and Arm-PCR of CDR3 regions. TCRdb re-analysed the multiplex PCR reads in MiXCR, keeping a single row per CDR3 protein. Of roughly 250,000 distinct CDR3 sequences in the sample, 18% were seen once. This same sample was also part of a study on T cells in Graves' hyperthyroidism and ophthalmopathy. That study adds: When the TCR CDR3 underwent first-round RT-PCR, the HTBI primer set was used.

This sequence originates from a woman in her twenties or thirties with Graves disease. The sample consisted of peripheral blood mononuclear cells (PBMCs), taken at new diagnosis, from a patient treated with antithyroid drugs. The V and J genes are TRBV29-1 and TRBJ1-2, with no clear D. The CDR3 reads CSVSGGLDYGYTF. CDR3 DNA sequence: TGCAGCGTTAGTGGAGGGTTGGACTATGGCTACACCTTC.